These 13 T cell receptor beta chains were sequenced from one sample in a study of cytomegalovirus exposure and HLA in healthy donors. The PCR used 60 Vbeta and 13 Jbeta primers. The data were produced by immunoSEQ multiplex PCR, yet TCRdb's version contains in-frame clones alone and is incomplete. The sample totals some 39,000 clones; its top ten clones hold roughly 3.3%. Sequenced material: PBMCs. The receptors derive from a woman aged 25 to 39 in good health and CMV-seropositive.

CDR3 sequence: CASSLAANTGELFF. CDR3 DNA: TGTGCCAGCTCACTGGCAGCGAACACCGGGGAGCTGTTTTTT. This chain uses TRBV18 with TRBJ2-2; D unclear. This CDR3 is built from 14 residues. V was clipped by 4 bases and J by 0 bases, with 6 bases between them. The germline V gene has CDR1 KGHSH and CDR2 LQKENI.

The CDR3 reads CAISLKTDNSPLHF. In DNA, the CDR3 is TGTGCCATCAGTCTAAAGACAGATAATTCACCCCTCCACTTT. V usage is TRBV10-3 and J usage is TRBJ1-6, with TRBD1 as a possible D gene (5 bases). Between the trimmed V and J ends, which lost 5 bases and 5 bases, there was a span of 10 bases. CDR3 size: 14 residues. Germline V gene data show CDR1 as ENHRY and CDR2 as SYGVKD.

The chain recombines TRBV14 with TRBJ2-1; D unclear. The CDR3 has 15 amino acids. Per the germline V gene, CDR1 is SGHDN and CDR2 is FVKESK. Trimming shortened V by 1 base and J by 3 bases, and 10 bases separated the two germline ends. The DNA for the CDR3 is TGTGCCAGCAGCCAAGGTACCACTTACTACAATGAGCAGTTCTTC. This sequence encodes CASSQGTTYYNEQFF.

The chain links TRBV30 to TRBJ2-7; 8 nucleotides align to TRBD1. This CDR3 is 13 amino acids long. The germline V gene has CDR1 GTSNPN and CDR2 SVGIG (reference sequence). Trimming took 5 bases from V and 7 from J; bases not matched to a gene: 10. CDR3 coding DNA: TGTGCCTGGTCGATTACAGGGGGATCGGAGCAGTACTTC. The encoded protein is CAWSITGGSEQYF.

The rearrangement uses TRBV2 and TRBJ2-7, with D perhaps TRBD2 (6 bases). Looked up from germline, CDR1 is SNHLY and CDR2 is FYNNEI. CDR3 length equals 15 residues. V shed 2 bases and J shed 7 bases, with 18 bases lying between them. The CDR3 DNA reads TGTGCCAGCAGTGAACGTCCGGGGGTGGGTGAGGAGCAGTACTTC. It encodes CASSERPGVGEEQYF.

CDR3 coding DNA: TGTGCCAGCGGCCGTGACAACTTACCAGACCTCTATGGCTACACCTTC. It is translated as CASGRDNLPDLYGYTF. The chain joins TRBV7-2 to TRBJ1-2; D gene unclear. The CDR3 has 16 residues. With 8 bases removed from V and 4 bases from J, the gap between germline ends came to 23 bases. The germline gives CDR1 SGHTA, CDR2 FQGNSA.

This chain links TRBV19 with TRBJ2-7; TRBD1 matches 9 bases. The CDR3 has 15 amino acids. Trimming at V came to 1 base and at J to 5 bases, leaving 6 bases not matched to a gene. Germline V gives CDR1 LNHDA, CDR2 SQIVND (reference sequence). For the CDR3, the DNA is TGTGCCAGTAGTATAGCCGGGACAGGGATCGACGAGCAGTACTTC. It codes for CASSIAGTGIDEQYF.

CDR3 bases: TGTGCCAGCAGCCCAGCCAGGGGTATCTCCTACAATGAGCAGTTCTTC. As protein: CASSPARGISYNEQFF. The chain recombines TRBV7-9 with TRBJ2-1, with D tentatively TRBD1 (6 bases). V lost 5 bases, J lost 0 bases, and 14 bases lay in between. The CDR3 loop spans 16 amino acids. Germline V gene sequence: CDR1 SEHNR, CDR2 FQNEAQ (reference sequence).

The chain links TRBV7-9 to TRBJ1-2; D possibly corresponds to TRBD1 (5 bases). This CDR3 region has 13 residues. Trimming removed 1 base at V and 10 bases at J, with 13 bases between. CDR1 is SEHNR and CDR2 is FQNEAQ in the germline V gene (reference sequence). The CDR3: CASSLGTPYNYTF. DNA of the CDR3: TGTGCCAGCAGCTTAGGGACACCTTATAACTACACCTTC.

The V call is TRBV11-3, the J call TRBJ2-3; 10 bases are a match to TRBD2. The germline gives CDR1 SGHNT, CDR2 YENEEA. The CDR3 is 15 residues long. Unmatched junction bases numbered 3, after V lost 5 bases and J lost 1 base. The CDR3 protein is CASSPTSGGTDTQYF. In nucleotides, the CDR3 is TGTGCCAGCAGCCCAACTAGCGGGGGCACAGATACGCAGTATTTT.

The V gene is TRBV6-5, the J gene TRBJ2-1; D not certain. Germline assignment: CDR1 MNHEY and CDR2 SVGAGI. The CDR3 is 14 amino acids. V lost 2 bases and J lost 10, with 15 bases in between. The CDR3 DNA reads TGTGCCAGCAGTTACAGCGAAACCGACGTCGAGCAGTTCTTC. Translating it yields CASSYSETDVEQFF.

This chain links TRBV5-1 with TRBJ2-7; TRBD1 aligns across 8 bases. J gave up 4 bases and V 4 bases, and 10 bases lay outside the gene matches. The CDR3 has 15 amino acids. CDR1 is SGHRS and CDR2 is YFSETQ in the germline V gene. The CDR3 DNA sequence: TGCGCCAGCAGCCTCCCTGGACAGGGTTTGTACGAGCAGTACTTC. Its translation: CASSLPGQGLYEQYF.

The V call is TRBV2, the J call TRBJ1-5, with 8 positions matching TRBD1. The CDR3 consists of 14 residues. In germline, CDR1 is SNHLY, CDR2 FYNNEI. The junction had 2 bases not matched to a gene; V was cut back by 6 bases and J by 1 base. CDR3 nucleotide sequence: TGTGCCAGCAGCAGGGGGCAAAGCAATCAGCCCCAGCATTTT. Its translation is CASSRGQSNQPQHF.